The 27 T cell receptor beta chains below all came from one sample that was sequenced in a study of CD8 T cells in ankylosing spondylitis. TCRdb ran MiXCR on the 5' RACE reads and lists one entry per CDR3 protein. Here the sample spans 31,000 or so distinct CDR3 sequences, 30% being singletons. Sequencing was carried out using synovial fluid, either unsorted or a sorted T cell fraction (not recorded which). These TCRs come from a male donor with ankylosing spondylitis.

The CDR3 loop reads CASSPPPDSFNTEAFF. For the CDR3, the DNA is TGTGCCAGCTCACCACCACCGGACAGTTTCAACACTGAAGCTTTCTTT. The chain is built from TRBV18 and TRBJ1-1; tentatively, D is TRBD1 (6 bases). Germline lookup yields CDR1 KGHSH and CDR2 LQKENI. This CDR3 is 16 amino acids long. V lost 0 bases to trimming and J lost 2 bases, with 13 bases between them.

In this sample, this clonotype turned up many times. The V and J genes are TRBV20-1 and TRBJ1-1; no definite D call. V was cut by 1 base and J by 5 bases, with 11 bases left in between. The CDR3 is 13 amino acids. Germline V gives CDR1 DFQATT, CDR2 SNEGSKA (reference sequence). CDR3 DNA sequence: TGCAGTGCTAGAGTCCCGGAGGGAACTGAAGCTTTCTTT. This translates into CSARVPEGTEAFF.

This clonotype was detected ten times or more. The DNA of the CDR3 is TGTGCCAGCAGCCAACAGACAGTTCATCAGCCCCAGCATTTT. This codes for CASSQQTVHQPQHF. The rearrangement links TRBV3-1 to TRBJ1-5; D possibly corresponds to TRBD1 (5 bases). The CDR3 runs 14 residues. Per the germline V gene, CDR1 is LGHDT and CDR2 is YNNKEL (reference sequence). V dropped 2 bases and J dropped 5 bases, with 10 bases sitting between them.

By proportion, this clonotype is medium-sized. DNA for the CDR3: TGCGCCAGCAGCCCATCAGGACTAGCATCGGGGACAGATACGCAGTATTTT. Its protein product is CASSPSGLASGTDTQYF. V and J are TRBV5-1 and TRBJ2-3; 8 positions match TRBD2. The CDR3 runs 17 residues. The V segment lost 4 bases and the J segment 3 bases; nucleotides outside the gene matches: 13. Looked up from germline, CDR1 is SGHRS and CDR2 is YFSETQ.

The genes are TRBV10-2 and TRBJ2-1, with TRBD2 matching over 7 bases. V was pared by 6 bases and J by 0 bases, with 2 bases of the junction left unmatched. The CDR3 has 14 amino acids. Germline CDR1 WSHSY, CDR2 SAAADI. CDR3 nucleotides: TGCGCCAGCAGGGGAGGGAGCTCCTACAATGAGCAGTTCTTC. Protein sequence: CASRGGSSYNEQFF.

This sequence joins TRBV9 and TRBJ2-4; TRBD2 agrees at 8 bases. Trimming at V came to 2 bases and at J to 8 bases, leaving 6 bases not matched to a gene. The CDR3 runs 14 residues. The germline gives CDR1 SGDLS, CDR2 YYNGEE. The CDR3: CASSVASGWHIQYF. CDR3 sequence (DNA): TGTGCCAGCAGCGTGGCTAGCGGGTGGCACATTCAGTACTTC.

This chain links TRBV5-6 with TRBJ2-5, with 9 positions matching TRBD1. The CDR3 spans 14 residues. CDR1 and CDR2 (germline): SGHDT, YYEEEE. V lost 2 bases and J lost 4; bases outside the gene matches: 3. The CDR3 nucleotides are TGTGCCAGCAGCTTAGAGACAGGGGGAGAGACCCAGTACTTC. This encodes CASSLETGGETQYF.

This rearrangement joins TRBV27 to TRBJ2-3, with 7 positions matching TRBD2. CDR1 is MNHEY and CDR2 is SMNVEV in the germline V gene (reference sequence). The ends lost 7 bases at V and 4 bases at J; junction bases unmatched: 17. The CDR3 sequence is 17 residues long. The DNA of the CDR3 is TGTGCCAGCAACCTTTTAAGTTCGGGGGGATCGCCAGATACGCAGTATTTT. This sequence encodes CASNLLSSGGSPDTQYF.

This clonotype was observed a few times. CDR3 nucleotides: TGTGCCAGCAGCACCGGACAGAACACTGAAGCTTTCTTT. The encoded protein is CASSTGQNTEAFF. The rearrangement uses TRBV7-9 and TRBJ1-1; D might be TRBD1 (5 bases). The V gene lost 5 bases and the J gene lost 1 base, with 8 bases spanning the gap. This CDR3 comprises 13 residues. Germline CDR1 SEHNR, CDR2 FQNEAQ (reference sequence).

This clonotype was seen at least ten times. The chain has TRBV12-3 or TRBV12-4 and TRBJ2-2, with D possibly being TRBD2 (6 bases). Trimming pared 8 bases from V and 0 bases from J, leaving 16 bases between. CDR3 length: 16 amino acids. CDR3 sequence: CASSLRRETNTGELFF. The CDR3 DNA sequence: TGTGCCAGCTCCCTAAGGAGGGAAACGAACACCGGGGAGCTGTTTTTT.

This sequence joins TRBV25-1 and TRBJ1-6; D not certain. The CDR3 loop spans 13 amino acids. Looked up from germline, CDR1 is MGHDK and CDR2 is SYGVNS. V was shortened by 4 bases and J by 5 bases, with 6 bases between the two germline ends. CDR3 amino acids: CASSVSNNSPLHF. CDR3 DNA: TGTGCCAGCAGTGTGTCAAATAATTCACCCCTCCACTTT.

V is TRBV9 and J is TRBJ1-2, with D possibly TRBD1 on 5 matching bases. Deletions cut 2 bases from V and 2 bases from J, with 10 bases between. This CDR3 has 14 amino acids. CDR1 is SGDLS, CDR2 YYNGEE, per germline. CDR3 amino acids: CASSVRDGNYGYTF. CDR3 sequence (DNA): TGTGCCAGCAGCGTCCGGGACGGGAACTATGGCTACACCTTC.

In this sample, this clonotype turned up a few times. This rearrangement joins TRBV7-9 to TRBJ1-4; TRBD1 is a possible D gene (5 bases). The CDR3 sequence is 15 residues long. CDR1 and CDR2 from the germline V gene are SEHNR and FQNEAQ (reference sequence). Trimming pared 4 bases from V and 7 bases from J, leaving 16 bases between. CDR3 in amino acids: CASSSRVQGGEKLFF. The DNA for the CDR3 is TGTGCCAGCAGCTCAAGGGTCCAGGGCGGTGAAAAACTGTTTTTT.

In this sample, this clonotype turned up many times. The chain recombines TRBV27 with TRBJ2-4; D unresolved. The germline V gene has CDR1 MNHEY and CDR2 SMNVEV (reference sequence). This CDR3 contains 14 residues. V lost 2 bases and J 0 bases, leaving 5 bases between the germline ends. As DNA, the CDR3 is TGTGCCAGCAGTTTACTGGGAGCCAAAAACATTCAGTACTTC. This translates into CASSLLGAKNIQYF.

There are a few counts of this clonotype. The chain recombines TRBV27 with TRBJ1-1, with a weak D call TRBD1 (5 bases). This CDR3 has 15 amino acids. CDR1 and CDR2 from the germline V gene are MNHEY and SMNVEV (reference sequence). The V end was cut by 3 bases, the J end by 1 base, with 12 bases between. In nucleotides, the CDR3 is TGTGCCAGCAGTTTGGGGGTCAGCGGGAACACTGAAGCTTTCTTT. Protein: CASSLGVSGNTEAFF.

In nucleotides, the CDR3 is TGTGCCAGCAGCTTAGGGCCAGGCTATACCTACAATGAGCAGTTCTTC. This codes for CASSLGPGYTYNEQFF. This sequence joins TRBV7-6 and TRBJ2-1; D call uncertain. The germline V gene has CDR1 SGHVS and CDR2 FNYEAQ. The CDR3 runs 16 residues. V was cut by 1 base and J by 2 bases, with 12 bases left in between.

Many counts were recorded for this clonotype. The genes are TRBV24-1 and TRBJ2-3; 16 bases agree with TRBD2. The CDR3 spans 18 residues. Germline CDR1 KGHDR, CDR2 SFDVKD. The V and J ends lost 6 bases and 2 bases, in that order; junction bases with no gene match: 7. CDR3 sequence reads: CATSRTGTSGRATDTQYF. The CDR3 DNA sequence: TGTGCCACCAGTCGAACCGGGACTAGCGGGAGGGCCACAGATACGCAGTATTTT.

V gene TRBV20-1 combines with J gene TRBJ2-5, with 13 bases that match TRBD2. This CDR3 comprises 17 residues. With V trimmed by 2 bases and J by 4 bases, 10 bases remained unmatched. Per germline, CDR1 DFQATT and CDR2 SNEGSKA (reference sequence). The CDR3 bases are TGCAGTGCTAGACCCAGGACTAGCGGGAGCTGGGGAGAGACCCAGTACTTC. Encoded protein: CSARPRTSGSWGETQYF.

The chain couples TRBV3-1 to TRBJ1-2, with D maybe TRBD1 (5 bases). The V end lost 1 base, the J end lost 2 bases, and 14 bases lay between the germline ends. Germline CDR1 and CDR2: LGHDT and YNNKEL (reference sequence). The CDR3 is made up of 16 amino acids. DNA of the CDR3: TGTGCCAGCAGCCAAGGGCTAGGTACAGGCAACTATGGCTACACCTTC. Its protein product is CASSQGLGTGNYGYTF. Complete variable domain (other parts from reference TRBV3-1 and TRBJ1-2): DTAVSQTPKYLVTQMGNDKSIKCEQNLGHDTMYWYKQDSKKFLKIMFSYNNKELIINETVPNRFSPKSPDKAHLNLHINSLELGDSAVYFCASSQGLGTGNYGYTFGSGTRLTVV.

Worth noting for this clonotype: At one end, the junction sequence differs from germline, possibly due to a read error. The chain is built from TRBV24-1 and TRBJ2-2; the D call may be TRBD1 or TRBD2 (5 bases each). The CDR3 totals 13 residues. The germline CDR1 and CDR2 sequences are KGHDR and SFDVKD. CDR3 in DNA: TGTGCCACCGGGGCGACGAACACCGGGGAGCCGTTTTTT. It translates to CATGATNTGEPFF.

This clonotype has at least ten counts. CDR3 residues: CSVVEGTGELFF. The CDR3 nucleotides read TGCAGCGTTGTAGAGGGGACCGGGGAGCTGTTTTTT. The J gene is TRBJ2-2, the V gene TRBV29-1; D tentatively fits TRBD1 or TRBD2 (5 bases each). In germline, CDR1 is SQVTM, CDR2 ANQGSEA. V lost 4 bases and J 5 bases, leaving 8 bases between the germline ends. This CDR3 spans 12 amino acids.

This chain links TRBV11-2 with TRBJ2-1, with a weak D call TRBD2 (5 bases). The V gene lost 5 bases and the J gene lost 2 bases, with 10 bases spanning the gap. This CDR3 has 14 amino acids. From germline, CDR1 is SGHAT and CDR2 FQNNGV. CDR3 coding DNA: TGTGCCAGCAGCCCCGGGATCCCCTACAATGAGCAGTTCTTC. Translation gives CASSPGIPYNEQFF.

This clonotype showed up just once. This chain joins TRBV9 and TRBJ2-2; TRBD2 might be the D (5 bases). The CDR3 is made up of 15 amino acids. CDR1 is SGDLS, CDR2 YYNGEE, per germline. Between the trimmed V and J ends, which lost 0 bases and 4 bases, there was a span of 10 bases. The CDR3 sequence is CASSVVGAVTGELFF. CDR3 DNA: TGTGCCAGCAGCGTAGTGGGAGCGGTCACCGGGGAGCTGTTTTTT.

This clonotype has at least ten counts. CDR3 amino acids: CASSDSGGHNSPLHF. The CDR3 nucleotides read TGTGCCAGCAGTGACTCAGGGGGTCATAATTCACCCCTCCACTTT. The chain uses TRBV2 and TRBJ1-6, with TRBD1 matching over 7 bases. V trimming: 3 bases; J trimming: 5 bases; junction bases outside the gene matches: 4. Germline loops: CDR1 SNHLY, CDR2 FYNNEI. This CDR3 is 15 amino acids long.

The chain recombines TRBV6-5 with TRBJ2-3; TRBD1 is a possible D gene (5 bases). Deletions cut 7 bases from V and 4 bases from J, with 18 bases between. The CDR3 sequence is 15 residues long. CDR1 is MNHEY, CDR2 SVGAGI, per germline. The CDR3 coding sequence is TGTGCCAGCACTTCTTTGCAGGGTAGCCCAGATACGCAGTATTTT. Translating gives CASTSLQGSPDTQYF.

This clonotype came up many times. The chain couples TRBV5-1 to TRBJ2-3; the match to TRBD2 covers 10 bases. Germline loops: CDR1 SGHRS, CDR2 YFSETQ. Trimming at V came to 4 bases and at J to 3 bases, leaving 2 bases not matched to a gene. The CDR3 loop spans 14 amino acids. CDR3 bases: TGCGCCAGCAGCATAGCGGGAGGTACAGATACGCAGTATTTT. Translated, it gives CASSIAGGTDTQYF.

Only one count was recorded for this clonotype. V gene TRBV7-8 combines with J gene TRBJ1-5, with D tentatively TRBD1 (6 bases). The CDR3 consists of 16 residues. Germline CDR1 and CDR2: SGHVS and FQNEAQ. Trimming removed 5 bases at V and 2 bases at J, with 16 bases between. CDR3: CASSQSGVIGNQPQHF. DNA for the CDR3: TGTGCCAGCAGCCAATCAGGGGTTATCGGCAATCAGCCCCAGCATTTT.